The 22 T cell receptor beta chains given below trace back to one sample, sequenced in a study of blood T cells in healthy people across ages. With a J-beta primer mix and a sample-barcoded 5' primer, a second PCR ran 7 to 11 cycles. TCRdb redid the calling of the 5' RACE reads with MiXCR, one entry per CDR3 protein. The table has over 1,200,000 distinct CDR3 sequences, approximately 60% seen once. The sample taken for sequencing was blood. The receptors originated from a man aged 18 to 30 in good health.

This clonotype was found once. CDR3 loop: CSATTGVAGNEQFF. CDR3 DNA: TGCAGTGCTACGACGGGAGTAGCGGGCAATGAGCAGTTCTTC. This chain links TRBV20-1 with TRBJ2-1; 7 bases are shared with TRBD2. Losses at the gene ends were 4 bases for V and 6 bases for J; bases not matched to a gene: 9. CDR1 DFQATT and CDR2 SNEGSKA come from the germline V gene (reference sequence). The CDR3 runs 14 residues.

Turning to this clonotype: One junction end does not reproduce the germline sequence, and a read error may be involved. The chain is built from TRBV14 and TRBJ1-1; tentative D call: TRBD1 (5 bases). In germline, CDR1 is SGHDN, CDR2 FVKESK. This CDR3 is built from 11 residues. The CDR3 sequence is CASSWGADAFF. CDR3 nucleotides: TGTGCCAGCAGCTGGGGCGCTGACGCTTTCTTT.

Here the CDR3 reads CSVHSTGMNTEAFF. CDR3 nucleotide sequence: TGCAGCGTACACTCGACAGGGATGAACACTGAAGCTTTCTTT. The chain combines TRBV29-1 with TRBJ1-1; 7 positions agree with TRBD1. Trimming removed 6 bases from V and 0 bases from J; junction bases left unmatched: 7. The germline V gene encodes CDR1 SQVTM and CDR2 ANQGSEA. The CDR3 has 14 amino acids.

This chain links TRBV6-5 with TRBJ1-5, with 8 nucleotides matching TRBD1. The ends lost 5 bases at V and 5 bases at J; junction bases unmatched: 11. Germline CDR1 and CDR2: MNHEY and SVGAGI. This CDR3 has 16 residues. The CDR3 here is CASSRSGQGGDQPQHF. CDR3 DNA sequence: TGTGCCAGCAGTCGCTCCGGACAGGGTGGTGATCAGCCCCAGCATTTT.

This clonotype has just a few counts. V and J are TRBV7-9 and TRBJ1-2; no clear D. Germline CDR1 and CDR2: SEHNR and FQNEAQ (reference sequence). The CDR3 extends over 13 amino acids. V dropped 5 bases and J dropped 5 bases, with 12 bases sitting between them. The CDR3 protein is CASSARTAYGYTF. In DNA form, the CDR3 reads TGTGCCAGCAGCGCCCGGACGGCATATGGCTACACCTTC.

This clonotype was counted between two and nine times. This sequence joins TRBV28 and TRBJ1-1; 7 bases fit TRBD1. Germline V gene lookup returns CDR1 MDHEN and CDR2 SYDVKM. V shed 4 bases, J shed 5 bases, and the junction held 13 bases outside the gene matches. This CDR3 is built from 16 residues. The CDR3 is CASSYSGQSPGTEAFF. CDR3 bases: TGTGCCAGCAGTTACTCGGGACAGTCACCAGGGACTGAAGCTTTCTTT.

This clonotype has a handful of counts. The genes are TRBV4-3 and TRBJ1-4; D uncertain. Germline values: CDR1 LGHNA, CDR2 YSLEER. Deletions cut 0 bases from V and 5 bases from J, with 16 bases between. CDR3 length: 17 amino acids. As DNA, the CDR3 is TGCGCCAGCAGCCAAGAAGGGATGGCACTCCGAAATGAAAAACTGTTTTTT. It yields the protein CASSQEGMALRNEKLFF.

This clonotype has a count of ten or more. A much larger clone lies one base from this, so it may be a read error. V is TRBV27 and J is TRBJ2-1; the D gene is possibly TRBD1 (6 bases). The CDR3 runs to 14 residues. Trimming removed 5 bases from V and 6 bases from J, with 14 bases in between. CDR1 is MNHEY and CDR2 is SMNVEV in the germline V gene (reference sequence). The chain's CDR3 is CASSVGTTSNEQFF. The CDR3 DNA is TGTGCCAGCAGTGTGGGGACAACCTCCAATGAGCAGTTCTTC.

The chain combines TRBV4-3 with TRBJ1-2; maybe TRBD1 (5 bases). V dropped 4 bases and J dropped 6 bases, with 12 bases sitting between them. The CDR3 sequence is 13 residues long. Germline V CDR1 and CDR2: LGHNA, YSLEER. The chain's CDR3 is CASSRRRGHGYTF. The CDR3 region has the DNA TGCGCCAGCAGCCGACGGCGGGGCCATGGCTACACCTTC.

The V call is TRBV20-1, the J call TRBJ2-7; 14 bases agree with TRBD2. V shed 6 bases and J 4 bases; nucleotides not matched to a gene: 5. CDR1 and CDR2 (germline): DFQATT, SNEGSKA (reference sequence). This CDR3 has 14 residues. The CDR3 DNA follows: TGCAGTGCCCTGGGACTAGCGGGAGTTTACGAGCAGTACTTC. Its translation is CSALGLAGVYEQYF.

Of note for this clonotype: Because the CDR3's place on the DNA is in doubt, the DNA is left out and the CDR3 is given as listed by TCRdb. The chain couples TRBV6-2 or TRBV6-3 to TRBJ2-5. Germline lookup yields CDR1 MNHEY and CDR2 SVGEGT. The CDR3 length equals 12 residues, ends included. CDR3 sequence reads: CASSSSEETQYF.

As DNA, the CDR3 is TGTGCCAGCAGTCTCCGACAGGCGACCTCACCCCTCCACTTT. Translating it yields CASSLRQATSPLHF. The chain recombines TRBV27 with TRBJ1-6; maybe TRBD1 (6 bases). The germline V gene has CDR1 MNHEY and CDR2 SMNVEV (reference sequence). The V and J ends lost 5 bases and 10 bases respectively, with 15 bases between them. This CDR3 has 14 residues.

This clonotype was counted only a few times. The chain joins TRBV11-2 to TRBJ2-4, with D unclear. The germline V gene has CDR1 SGHAT and CDR2 FQNNGV. There are 14 residues in the CDR3. V gave up 5 bases and J gave up 0 bases, with 8 bases separating them. The CDR3 region has the DNA TGTGCCAGCAGCCCTTATATAGCCAAAAACATTCAGTACTTC. It is translated as CASSPYIAKNIQYF.

The gene calls are TRBV5-1 and TRBJ2-7; a possible D gene is TRBD1 (6 bases). The CDR3 contains 13 residues. The germline V and J ends were trimmed by 4 bases and 5 bases, with 13 bases remaining between them. CDR1 is SGHRS, CDR2 YFSETQ, per germline. CDR3 residues: CASSAPAGDEQYF. The CDR3 bases are TGCGCCAGCAGCGCTCCCGCAGGGGACGAGCAGTACTTC.

The chain has TRBV2 and TRBJ2-5; TRBD1 or TRBD2 may be the D gene (6 bases each). The J call is doubtful: the DNA matches TRBJ2-7 better. This CDR3 has 16 amino acids. Germline V gene lookup returns CDR1 SNHLY and CDR2 FYNNEI. Here the CDR3 reads CAKRGETGTESNEQYF. The CDR3 nucleotides read TGTGCCAAAAGGGGGGAGACCGGGACGGAGTCTAACGAGCAGTACTTC.

Only a few counts were recorded for this clonotype. The genes are TRBV29-1 and TRBJ1-2; 10 nucleotides match TRBD1. V lost 6 bases, J lost 4 bases, and 5 bases stayed unmatched. Germline lookup yields CDR1 SQVTM and CDR2 ANQGSEA. The CDR3 spans 13 residues. The CDR3 region is CSVRDRGGYGYTF. CDR3 bases: TGCAGCGTGCGGGACAGGGGTGGCTATGGCTACACCTTC.

The chain links TRBV11-2 to TRBJ2-7, with 12 bases that match TRBD2. There are 17 residues in the CDR3. CDR1 SGHAT and CDR2 FQNNGV come from the germline V gene. The junction had 9 bases not matched to a gene; V was cut back by 4 bases and J by 2 bases. The CDR3 nucleotides read TGTGCCAGCAGCTCATTACTAGCGGGAGGACCCACCTACGAGCAGTACTTC. It is translated as CASSSLLAGGPTYEQYF.

CDR3 in amino acids: CASSGMEGVGEQYF. CDR3 nucleotides: TGTGCCAGCAGTGGAATGGAGGGTGTCGGGGAGCAGTACTTC. The chain links TRBV6-1 to TRBJ2-7; weak D call: TRBD2 (6 bases). Germline CDR1 is MNHNS and CDR2 is SASEGT. The CDR3 consists of 14 residues. The germline V and J ends were trimmed by 4 bases and 7 bases, with 17 bases remaining between them.

The chain carries TRBV20-1 and TRBJ2-6; perhaps TRBD1 as D (5 bases). V was cut by 3 bases and J by 0 bases, with 12 bases left in between. The CDR3 is 16 amino acids. Germline CDR1 is DFQATT and CDR2 is SNEGSKA (reference sequence). The CDR3 sequence: CSARETGHSGANVLTF. CDR3 coding DNA: TGCAGTGCTAGGGAGACTGGACACTCTGGGGCCAACGTCCTGACTTTC.

The chain links TRBV12-3 or TRBV12-4 to TRBJ2-1, with D possibly matching TRBD2 (6 bases). This CDR3 region has 13 residues. V shed 7 bases and J shed 7 bases, with 14 bases lying between them. The CDR3 sequence is CASNLGGENEQFF. The CDR3, as DNA: TGTGCCAGCAATTTGGGGGGAGAGAATGAGCAGTTCTTC.

This clonotype showed up just a few times. The J gene is TRBJ1-2, the V gene TRBV25-1; D uncertain. This CDR3 region has 14 residues. Germline V gives CDR1 MGHDK, CDR2 SYGVNS. V was shortened by 6 bases and J by 7 bases, with 18 bases between the two germline ends. The CDR3 loop reads CASRRASWDAGYTF. The CDR3 DNA reads TGTGCCAGCAGGAGGGCCTCCTGGGATGCTGGCTACACCTTC.

The rearrangement joins TRBV28 to TRBJ2-7; TRBD1 matches 9 bases. After removal of 6 bases from V and 4 bases from J, the junction contained 7 bases not matched to a gene. There are 14 residues in the CDR3. In germline, CDR1 is MDHEN, CDR2 SYDVKM. Here the CDR3 reads CASSHGTGWYEQYF. Written as DNA, the CDR3 is TGTGCCAGCAGCCACGGGACAGGGTGGTACGAGCAGTACTTC.